This T cell receptor beta chain was obtained from a study of cytomegalovirus exposure and HLA in healthy donors. This CDR3 has 15 amino acids. The ends lost 4 bases at V and 4 bases at J; junction bases unmatched: 7. CDR1 and CDR2 from the germline V gene are SGHDT and YYEEEE. Study results and limitations: Several V segments, TRBV6-2 and TRBV6-3 among them, could not be told apart and were dropped. According to the study, approximately 150 TCR beta chains were cytomegalovirus-associated.

Comment on this clone: Its specificity is unknown.

With 60 Vbeta and 13 Jbeta primers, the PCR was carried out. Some clones are missing from TCRdb's copy, which holds only in-frame ones; the method was immunoSEQ multiplex PCR. Of roughly 190,000 clones listed, 60% to 80% are singletons. This clonotype was sampled from a woman aged 25-40 years in good health and CMV-seropositive. The V call is TRBV5-6, the J call TRBJ2-7, with 11 positions matching TRBD2. Sequenced sample: PBMCs. The chain's CDR3 is CASSLIAGGRYEQYF. CDR3 sequence (DNA): TGTGCCAGCAGCCTGATAGCGGGAGGGCGATACGAGCAGTACTTC. The whole variable domain, remainder taken from reference TRBV5-6 and TRBJ2-7, is DAGVTQSPTHLIKTRGQQVTLRCSPKSGHDTVSWYQQALGQGPQFIFQYYEEEERQRGNFPDRFSGHQFPNYSSELNVNALLLGDSALYLCASSLIAGGRYEQYFGPGTRLTVT.